Each of the 14 T cell receptor beta chains below was sequenced from the same sample in a study of cytomegalovirus exposure and HLA in healthy donors. This PCR relied on a set of 60 Vbeta primers and 13 Jbeta primers. The protocol was immunoSEQ multiplex PCR, while the TCRdb copy is restricted to in-frame clones and leaves out a portion. The repertoire includes 200,000 or so clones, roughly 80% of them detected once, and approximately 0.25% sits in the top ten. Sequenced input: PBMCs. The receptors come from a boy aged 10-17 years in good health and CMV-seronegative.

The genes are TRBV28 and TRBJ2-5; 11 nucleotides line up with TRBD2. Germline trimming cut 6 bases from V and 1 base from J; bases unmatched to any gene: 10. Germline V gene sequence: CDR1 MDHEN, CDR2 SYDVKM. The CDR3 contains 17 residues. The CDR3 DNA follows: TGTGCCAGCAGCCAAGCGAAACTAGCGGGGGTCCAAGAGACCCAGTACTTC. This sequence encodes CASSQAKLAGVQETQYF.

The V gene is TRBV7-3, the J gene TRBJ2-1; 8 positions agree with TRBD2. The CDR3 is 17 residues long. Germline loops: CDR1 SGHTA, CDR2 FQGTGA. V lost 4 bases, J lost 7 bases, and 15 bases stayed unmatched. The chain's CDR3 is CASSSAQGLGVSNEQFF. DNA for the CDR3: TGTGCCAGCAGCTCCGCCCAGGGACTAGGAGTCTCGAATGAGCAGTTCTTC.

This sequence joins TRBV13 and TRBJ2-7; 8 bases are a match to TRBD2. V shed 3 bases, J shed 0 bases, and the junction held 1 base outside the gene matches. The CDR3 covers 14 residues. Germline CDR1 is PRHDT and CDR2 is FYEKMQ (reference sequence). The CDR3 is CASSFSGTSYEQYF. The CDR3, as DNA: TGTGCCAGCAGCTTTAGCGGGACCTCCTACGAGCAGTACTTC.

This chain joins TRBV5-1 and TRBJ2-7; a possible D gene is TRBD1 (6 bases). Trimming took off 0 bases at V and 4 bases at J, with 14 bases between the two ends. CDR1 and CDR2 (germline): SGHRS, YFSETQ. CDR3 length: 15 amino acids. The CDR3, as DNA: TGCGCCAGCAGCTTGGCAGGGGTAACAGAGTACGAGCAGTACTTC. Translated: CASSLAGVTEYEQYF.

The V and J genes are TRBV9 and TRBJ2-2, with D possibly being TRBD2 (6 bases). Germline CDR1 is SGDLS and CDR2 is YYNGEE. V lost 0 bases and J 1 base, leaving 10 bases between the germline ends. The CDR3 has 16 residues. CDR3 nucleotide sequence: TGTGCCAGCAGCGTAGTGGTGGGACTGAACACCGGGGAGCTGTTTTTT. Translating it yields CASSVVVGLNTGELFF.

The chain joins TRBV23-1 to TRBJ1-5; D unclear. TRBV23-1 is known as an ORF, though its function is uncertain. The CDR3 covers 11 residues. The V gene lost 6 bases and the J gene lost 9 bases, with 9 bases spanning the gap. DNA of the CDR3: TGCGCCAGCAGCCCAGTTCTGCCCCAGCATTTT. Its protein is CASSPVLPQHF.

V and J are TRBV7-6 and TRBJ2-2, with 9 bases matching TRBD1. V lost 4 bases, J lost 5 bases, and 5 bases stayed unmatched. Per the germline V gene, CDR1 is SGHVS and CDR2 is FNYEAQ. The CDR3 length is 15 residues. For the CDR3, the DNA is TGTGCCAGCAGCTCAGACAGGGGGAGGACCGGGGAGCTGTTTTTT. Amino acid sequence: CASSSDRGRTGELFF.

This sequence joins TRBV30 and TRBJ2-4, with 9 bases matching TRBD1. Germline values: CDR1 GTSNPN, CDR2 SVGIG (reference sequence). After removal of 5 bases from V and 7 bases from J, the junction contained 6 bases not matched to a gene. This CDR3 is 13 amino acids long. CDR3 bases: TGTGCCTGGGCCGGGACAGGGAGGAACATTCAGTACTTC. Translation gives CAWAGTGRNIQYF.

V usage is TRBV5-8 and J usage is TRBJ1-6, with D uncertain. Between the trimmed V and J ends, which lost 3 bases and 7 bases, there was a span of 14 bases. This CDR3 comprises 15 residues. Germline lookup yields CDR1 SGHTS and CDR2 YDEGEE. CDR3 sequence reads: CASSWERTGNSPLHF. CDR3 nucleotide sequence: TGTGCCAGCAGCTGGGAACGGACGGGGAATTCACCCCTCCACTTT.

The chain uses TRBV6-6 and TRBJ1-1, with 10 nucleotides matching TRBD1. Germline loops: CDR1 MNHNY, CDR2 SVGAGI (reference sequence). The V segment lost 4 bases and the J segment 4 bases; nucleotides outside the gene matches: 3. This CDR3 is 14 amino acids long. The CDR3 DNA reads as TGTGCCAGCAGTTGGACAGGGGGACGCACTGAAGCTTTCTTT. Translation gives CASSWTGGRTEAFF.

The chain combines TRBV30 with TRBJ2-7; 10 nucleotides align to TRBD2. This CDR3 has 14 amino acids. Trimming removed 2 bases from V and 3 bases from J; junction bases left unmatched: 4. Germline lookup yields CDR1 GTSNPN and CDR2 SVGIG (reference sequence). The CDR3: CAWSYSGRFYEQYF. The CDR3 DNA is TGTGCCTGGAGTTATAGCGGGAGGTTCTACGAGCAGTACTTC.

This chain uses TRBV2 with TRBJ1-2; 8 bases map to TRBD1. There are 15 residues in the CDR3. Trimming at V came to 3 bases and at J to 8 bases, leaving 11 bases not matched to a gene. CDR1 and CDR2 (germline): SNHLY, FYNNEI. CDR3 bases: TGTGCCAGCAGTGAGTTGGAGGGACAGGTTAGGGGCTACACCTTC. Translation gives CASSELEGQVRGYTF.

The rearrangement links TRBV6-1 to TRBJ2-5, with 7 bases aligning to TRBD1. V was clipped by 2 bases and J by 1 base; unmatched bases: 10. This CDR3 is 17 amino acids long. Germline V gene data show CDR1 as MNHNS and CDR2 as SASEGT. CDR3 region: CASSEFVGPGGQETQYF. CDR3 sequence (DNA): TGTGCCAGCAGTGAATTCGTCGGCCCAGGGGGCCAAGAGACCCAGTACTTC.

The CDR3 nucleotides are TGTGCCGCTGGCGAGTCGCGGACAGGGTGGGAAAAACTGTTTTTT. It encodes CAAGESRTGWEKLFF. The chain couples TRBV27 to TRBJ1-4; 8 positions agree with TRBD1. CDR1 and CDR2 from the germline V gene are MNHEY and SMNVEV (reference sequence). The CDR3 loop spans 15 amino acids. V trimming: 11 bases; J trimming: 8 bases; junction bases outside the gene matches: 16.